The source of this TCR beta chain is a study of identifying expanded T cells in peripheral blood. CDR1 is SQVTM, CDR2 ANQGSEA, per germline. CDR3 length: 17 amino acids. The V segment lost 4 bases and the J segment 8 bases; nucleotides outside the gene matches: 16. Study-wide results and limits: Differentially abundant clones: roughly 1.2 between replicates, 16.4 at 2 to 3 weeks, 19 at four. Clone count variance between roughly 2-week samples rose with total template count.

Assay used: immunoSEQ multiplex PCR; TCRdb lists only in-frame clones, some missing. Among tens of thousands of clones listed, about four fifths were seen once. Note on this clone: Its antigen is not known.

Healthy donors had no documented immune events, such as infections, while sampled. The clonotype comes from a person between 18 and 75 years old in good health. Sequencing input: blood. V and J are TRBV29-1 and TRBJ2-1, with 11 bases lining up with TRBD2. The CDR3 is CSVGTDGTSGAGDEQFF. DNA of the CDR3: TGCAGCGTTGGAACAGATGGGACTAGCGGAGCAGGGGATGAGCAGTTCTTC.